This TCR beta chain appears in the sequencing data of a study of shared clonotypes between healthy human individuals. For the study at large: CD4 naive cells filled three plates per donor, CD4 memory three, CD8 naive two and CD8 memory one.

The naive CD8 population came from CD45RO-negative cells selected for CCR7, without terminally differentiated effector memory CD45RA+ cells. Using immunoSEQ multiplex PCR, the repertoire was profiled, and TCRdb retains in-frame clones only, with some absent. This repertoire shows 2 million to 2.5 million clones, just under 95% found once; its top ten account for 0.85% to 1.3%. This clone appeared once. Its antigen is unidentified. Study-level points and caveats: Non-shared clonotypes displayed generation probabilities falling below those of clonotypes present in all four donors. Naive subsets tended to show greater estimated richness than memory subsets.

The germline V gene has CDR1 LGHNA and CDR2 YSLEER. This CDR3 is built from 17 residues. Losses at the gene ends were 2 bases for V and 2 bases for J; bases not matched to a gene: 9. The chain carries TRBV4-3 and TRBJ2-7, with 10 bases aligning to TRBD2. This clonotype was sampled from a man younger than 35 in good health. Sample: naive CD8+ T cells sorted from blood. CDR3 region: CASSQSWTSGPTYEQYF. CDR3 coding DNA: TGCGCCAGCAGCCAATCCTGGACTAGCGGTCCCACCTACGAGCAGTACTTC.